The 20 T cell receptor beta chains in this list originate from one sample, sequenced in a study of spatial heterogeneity in lung cancer. One entry per CDR3 protein, called by TCRdb with MiXCR from the 5' RACE reads. This sample has 9,100 or so distinct CDR3 sequences, with under 9% found just once. Time point indicated: sample taken at primary tumor resection. Researchers sequenced whole RNA taken from tumor, nontumor lung or frozen PBMC without sorting. The sample consisted of PBMCs, taken at surgery. These receptor sequences come from a female donor with early-stage non-small cell lung cancer.

This clonotype was counted ten times or more. The V gene is TRBV5-5, the J gene TRBJ2-5; D is uncertain. Trimming left V 2 bases short and J 2 bases short, with 7 bases between. Germline loops: CDR1 SGHKS, CDR2 YYEKEE (reference sequence). The CDR3 contains 13 residues. The DNA of the CDR3 is TGTGCCAGCAGCTTTCAGGCACAAGAGACCCAGTACTTC. Residues: CASSFQAQETQYF. The entire variable domain, with the rest obtained from reference TRBV5-5 and TRBJ2-5, is as follows: DAGVTQSPTHLIKTRGQQVTLRCSPISGHKSVSWYQQVLGQGPQFIFQYYEKEERGRGNFPDRFSARQFPNYSSELNVNALLLGDSALYLCASSFQAQETQYFGPGTRLLVL.

This clonotype is categorized as medium-sized. This sequence joins TRBV7-3 and TRBJ2-3; D call uncertain. Germline lookup yields CDR1 SGHTA and CDR2 FQGTGA. The CDR3 loop spans 13 amino acids. Trimming took off 2 bases at V and 1 base at J, with 4 bases between the two ends. The CDR3 DNA reads TGTGCCAGCAGCTTAGATCGCACAGATACGCAGTATTTT. Translation: CASSLDRTDTQYF.

This clonotype was counted ten times or more. The V gene is TRBV29-1, the J gene TRBJ2-5; 10 nucleotides match TRBD2. Germline assignment: CDR1 SQVTM and CDR2 ANQGSEA. The length of the CDR3 is 12 residues. The ends lost 3 bases at V and 5 bases at J; junction bases unmatched: 0. This CDR3 is CSVDSGGETQYF. CDR3 DNA: TGCAGCGTTGATAGCGGGGGGGAGACCCAGTACTTC.

This clonotype was found a few times. The chain couples TRBV7-9 to TRBJ2-7; 9 bases agree with TRBD2. Germline CDR1 and CDR2: SEHNR and FQNEAQ (reference sequence). V lost 2 bases and J lost 2; bases outside the gene matches: 7. The CDR3 loop spans 16 amino acids. The CDR3 coding sequence is TGTGCCAGCAGCTTATACATAGCGGGGGCAACCTACGAGCAGTACTTC. Protein sequence: CASSLYIAGATYEQYF. Filled out from reference TRBV7-9 and TRBJ2-7, the complete variable domain reads DTGVSQNPRHKITKRGQNVTFRCDPISEHNRLYWYRQTLGQGPEFLTYFQNEAQLEKSRLLSDRFSAERPKGSFSTLEIQRTEQGDSAMYLCASSLYIAGATYEQYFGPGTRLTVT.

This clonotype was counted many times. The chain carries TRBV5-1 and TRBJ1-4, with unresolved D. The CDR3 spans 14 residues. Trimming pared 7 bases from V and 0 bases from J, leaving 10 bases between. The germline V gene encodes CDR1 SGHRS and CDR2 YFSETQ. The DNA for the CDR3 is TGCGCCAGCCGGTGGGGAGCAACTAATGAAAAACTGTTTTTT. Translated: CASRWGATNEKLFF.

The rearrangement links TRBV12-3 or TRBV12-4 to TRBJ1-1; 7 nucleotides align to TRBD1. The CDR3 sequence is 14 residues long. Unmatched junction bases numbered 5, after V lost 6 bases and J lost 1 base. In DNA form, the CDR3 reads TGTGCCAGCAGCTCCGGGGACAGGAACACTGAAGCTTTCTTT. This codes for CASSSGDRNTEAFF.

A word on this clonotype: This clone may be a read error of a much larger clone one base away. The V call is TRBV5-1, the J call TRBJ2-7; D is perhaps TRBD1 (6 bases). Per the germline V gene, CDR1 is SGHRS and CDR2 is YFSETQ. The CDR3 totals 12 residues. The CDR3, as DNA: TGCACCAGCGGCCAGGACAGTTACGAGCAGTACTTC. Protein product: CTSGQDSYEQYF.

This clonotype was seen ten or more times. V and J are TRBV11-2 and TRBJ2-5, with a possible D match to TRBD1 (5 bases). V lost 1 base and J 7 bases, leaving 13 bases between the germline ends. CDR1 is SGHAT and CDR2 is FQNNGV in the germline V gene. The CDR3 length is 14 residues. CDR3 residues: CASSLGQNWVTQYF. The CDR3 DNA reads as TGTGCCAGCAGCTTAGGACAGAATTGGGTGACCCAGTACTTC. Supplemented by reference TRBV11-2 and TRBJ2-5, the full variable domain reads EAGVAQSPRYKIIEKRQSVAFWCNPISGHATLYWYQQILGQGPKLLIQFQNNGVVDDSQLPKDRFSAERLKGVDSTLKIQPAKLEDSAVYLCASSLGQNWVTQYFGPGTRLLVL.

The V and J genes are TRBV6-5 and TRBJ1-4; D is ambiguous. The V end was cut by 4 bases, the J end by 4 bases, with 10 bases between. Germline CDR1 reads MNHEY; CDR2 reads SVGAGI. The CDR3 extends over 14 amino acids. Here the CDR3 reads CASSSRDVNEKLFF. The CDR3 DNA is TGTGCCAGCAGTTCCCGAGATGTTAATGAAAAACTGTTTTTT.

This clonotype showed up many times. V usage is TRBV5-1 and J usage is TRBJ1-1; D gene ambiguous. CDR3 length: 14 amino acids. Germline V gene data show CDR1 as SGHRS and CDR2 as YFSETQ. V lost 1 base to trimming and J lost 1 base, with 8 bases between them. The CDR3 sequence: CASSLMEGNTEAFF. The CDR3 nucleotides are TGCGCCAGCAGCTTGATGGAAGGGAACACTGAAGCTTTCTTT.

This clonotype came up many times. The chain employs TRBV7-9 and TRBJ1-1; 7 bases line up with TRBD1. CDR1 and CDR2 from the germline V gene are SEHNR and FQNEAQ (reference sequence). Trimming cost V 5 bases and J 1 base; bases outside gene matches: 4. The CDR3 covers 14 residues. DNA of the CDR3: TGTGCCAGCAGCCTAGGACAGGAGAACACTGAAGCTTTCTTT. Translation: CASSLGQENTEAFF.

This clonotype has at least ten counts. The chain has TRBV2 and TRBJ2-1; 7 positions match TRBD2. Trimming cost V 5 bases and J 3 bases; bases outside gene matches: 13. The CDR3 contains 17 residues. Germline V CDR1 and CDR2: SNHLY, FYNNEI. CDR3 nucleotides: TGTGCCAGCAGTATCCGAGGAGGAGGCGGGAGCTACAATGAGCAGTTCTTC. This encodes CASSIRGGGGSYNEQFF.

This clonotype appeared a few times. The chain has TRBV5-4 and TRBJ2-1; TRBD2 agrees at 8 bases. The CDR3 is 16 amino acids. With V trimmed by 4 bases and J by 1 base, 7 bases remained unmatched. Germline V lookup: CDR1 SGHNT, CDR2 YYREEE (reference sequence). CDR3 loop: CASSPTSGRSYNEQFF. Written as DNA, the CDR3 is TGTGCCAGCAGCCCAACTAGCGGACGTTCCTACAATGAGCAGTTCTTC. Full variable domain (rest looked up from reference TRBV5-4 and TRBJ2-1): ETGVTQSPTHLIKTRGQQVTLRCSSQSGHNTVSWYQQALGQGPQFIFQYYREEENGRGNFPPRFSGLQFPNYSSELNVNALELDDSALYLCASSPTSGRSYNEQFFGPGTRLTVL.

By share, this clonotype counts as medium-sized. CDR3 sequence (DNA): TGCAGTGCGGCCCCGATCTCCTACGAGCAGTACTTC. Translation gives CSAAPISYEQYF. The genes are TRBV20-1 and TRBJ2-7, with D hard to call. Germline V gene lookup returns CDR1 DFQATT and CDR2 SNEGSKA (reference sequence). V lost 6 bases, J lost 0 bases, and 9 bases lay in between. The CDR3 is 12 amino acids.

This clonotype occurred many times. The V and J genes are TRBV9 and TRBJ2-7; 7 bases are shared with TRBD2. CDR1 SGDLS and CDR2 YYNGEE come from the germline V gene. This CDR3 is built from 15 residues. V was pared by 0 bases and J by 2 bases, with 5 bases of the junction left unmatched. Written as DNA, the CDR3 is TGTGCCAGCAGCGTAGGGTCTAGCGGTGCCTACGAGCAGTACTTC. Translated, it gives CASSVGSSGAYEQYF.

This clonotype has ten or more counts. This chain connects TRBV4-1 to TRBJ1-6; a possible D gene is TRBD1 (5 bases). Looked up from germline, CDR1 is MGHRA and CDR2 is YSYEKL. Trimming shortened V by 3 bases and J by 2 bases, and 17 bases separated the two germline ends. The CDR3 is made up of 18 amino acids. The CDR3 coding sequence is TGCGCCAGCAGCCAGCATCCGGACATCCCCACCTATAATTCACCCCTCCACTTT. It specifies CASSQHPDIPTYNSPLHF.

In its sample, this clonotype is medium-sized. The CDR3 sequence is CASIGPGYNEQFF. The CDR3, as DNA: TGTGCCAGTATCGGACCCGGCTACAATGAGCAGTTCTTC. The genes are TRBV12-3 or TRBV12-4 and TRBJ2-1, with D hard to call. V lost 9 bases, J lost 3 bases, and 12 bases lay in between. The CDR3 length is 13 residues.

This clonotype was detected many times. The rearrangement uses TRBV20-1 and TRBJ2-7, with 9 bases that match TRBD2. Germline CDR1 is DFQATT and CDR2 is SNEGSKA (reference sequence). J lost 2 bases, V lost 4 bases, and 3 bases had no gene match. The CDR3 length is 13 residues. For the CDR3, the DNA is TGCAGTGCTATGCTAGCGGGGACCTACGAGCAGTACTTC. This encodes CSAMLAGTYEQYF.

This clonotype is medium-sized within its sample. This sequence joins TRBV3-1 and TRBJ1-6; 9 positions match TRBD1. V dropped 0 bases and J dropped 7; count of bases not matched to a gene: 4. The germline gives CDR1 LGHDT, CDR2 YNNKEL (reference sequence). The CDR3 runs 16 residues. The CDR3 DNA reads as TGTGCCAGCAGCCAAGATCGAGGACAGGGGAATTCACCCCTCCACTTT. Encoded protein: CASSQDRGQGNSPLHF.

This clonotype was seen ten or more times. The V call is TRBV10-3, the J call TRBJ2-5; no clear D gene. V was clipped by 2 bases and J by 2 bases, with 6 bases between them. CDR3 length: 13 residues. CDR1 is ENHRY, CDR2 SYGVKD, per germline. The CDR3 loop reads CAISERLQETQYF. In nucleotides, the CDR3 is TGTGCCATCAGTGAGCGGCTACAAGAGACCCAGTACTTC.